This TCR beta chain was captured by sequencing in a study of a mutant IDH1 vaccine in newly diagnosed glioma. Overall study: Eight vaccine doses were administered to patients at weeks 1, 3, 5, 7, 11, 15, 19 and 23. Treated patients had a mean age of around 40 years and a sex split that was roughly 62% male and 37.5% female. It was radiotherapy, temozolomide, or both that patients received previously, with most receiving both.

Trimming removed 3 bases from V and 9 bases from J; junction bases left unmatched: 7. CDR3 length equals 14 residues. Germline lookup yields CDR1 SGHRS and CDR2 YFSETQ. On this clone: Its antigen is currently unknown.

Indicated time point: week 11, during vaccination. The investigators gave 300 ug of mutant IDH1 20-mer peptide in each vaccine dose, together with topical imiquimod. New IDH1-mutant, ATRX-lost WHO grade 3 or 4 astrocytomas occurred in donors. Assay: immunoSEQ multiplex PCR; the TCRdb copy retains only in-frame clones and omits some. This sample carries 95,000 to 120,000 clones, 85% to 90% of them seen once, and the ten largest clones take 0.55% to 0.7%. Sequenced material: PBMCs, taken from a glioma patient whose treatment included an IDH1 peptide vaccine. The chain combines TRBV5-1 with TRBJ2-7; 12 positions match TRBD2. The TCR was taken from a woman aged 50 to 60 with glioma. The CDR3 loop reads CASSSGLAGWGQYF. DNA for the CDR3: TGCGCCAGCAGCTCAGGACTAGCGGGATGGGGGCAGTACTTC.